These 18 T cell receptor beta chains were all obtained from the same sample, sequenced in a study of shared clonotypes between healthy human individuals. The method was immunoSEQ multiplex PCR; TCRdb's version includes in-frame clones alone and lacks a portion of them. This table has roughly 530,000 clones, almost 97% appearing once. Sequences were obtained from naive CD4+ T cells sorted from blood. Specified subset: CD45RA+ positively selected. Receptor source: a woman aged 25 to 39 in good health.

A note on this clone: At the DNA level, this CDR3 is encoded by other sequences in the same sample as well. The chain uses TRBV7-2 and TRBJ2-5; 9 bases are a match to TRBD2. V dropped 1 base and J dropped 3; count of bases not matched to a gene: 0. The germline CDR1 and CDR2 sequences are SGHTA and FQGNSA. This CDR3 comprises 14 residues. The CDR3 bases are TGTGCCAGCAGCTTAGGACTAGCGGAAGAGACCCAGTACTTC. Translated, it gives CASSLGLAEETQYF.

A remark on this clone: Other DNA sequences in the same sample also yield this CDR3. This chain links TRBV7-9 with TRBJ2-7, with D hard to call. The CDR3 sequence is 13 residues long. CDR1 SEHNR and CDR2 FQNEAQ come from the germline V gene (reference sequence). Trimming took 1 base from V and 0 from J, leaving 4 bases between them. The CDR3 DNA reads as TGTGCCAGCAGCTTAGACAGCTCCTACGAGCAGTACTTC. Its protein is CASSLDSSYEQYF.

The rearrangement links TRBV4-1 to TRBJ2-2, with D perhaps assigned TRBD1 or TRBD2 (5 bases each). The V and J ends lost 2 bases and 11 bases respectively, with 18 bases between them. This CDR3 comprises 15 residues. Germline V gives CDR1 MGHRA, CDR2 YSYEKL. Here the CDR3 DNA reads TGCGCCAGCAGCCAATCCAGGAGTCGGGGCCCCGAGCTGTTTTTT. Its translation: CASSQSRSRGPELFF.

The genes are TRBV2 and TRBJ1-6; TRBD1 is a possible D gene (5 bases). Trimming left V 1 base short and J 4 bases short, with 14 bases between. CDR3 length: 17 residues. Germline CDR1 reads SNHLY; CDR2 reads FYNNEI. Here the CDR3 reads CASSEGGRGSYNSPLHF. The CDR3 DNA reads TGTGCCAGCAGTGAAGGGGGACGGGGTTCGTATAATTCACCCCTCCACTTT.

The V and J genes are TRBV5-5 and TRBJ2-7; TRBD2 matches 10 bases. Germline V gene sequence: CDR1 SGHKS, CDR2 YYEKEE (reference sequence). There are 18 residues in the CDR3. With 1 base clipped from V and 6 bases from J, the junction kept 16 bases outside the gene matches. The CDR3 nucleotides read TGTGCCAGCAGCTTGTTTAGATTAGCGGGAGGCTCTACGAGCGAGCAGTACTTC. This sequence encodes CASSLFRLAGGSTSEQYF.

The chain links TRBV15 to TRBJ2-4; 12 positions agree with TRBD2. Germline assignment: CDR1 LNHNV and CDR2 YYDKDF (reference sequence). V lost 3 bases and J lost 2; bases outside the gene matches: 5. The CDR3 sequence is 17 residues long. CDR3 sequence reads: CATSSLAGGPSKNIQYF. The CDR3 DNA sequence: TGTGCCACCAGCAGCCTAGCGGGAGGGCCTTCCAAAAACATTCAGTACTTC. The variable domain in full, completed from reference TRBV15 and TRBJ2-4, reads DAMVIQNPRYQVTQFGKPVTLSCSQTLNHNVMYWYQQKSSQAPKLLFHYYDKDFNNEADTPDNFQSRRPNTSFCFLDIRSPGLGDTAMYLCATSSLAGGPSKNIQYFGAGTRLSVL.

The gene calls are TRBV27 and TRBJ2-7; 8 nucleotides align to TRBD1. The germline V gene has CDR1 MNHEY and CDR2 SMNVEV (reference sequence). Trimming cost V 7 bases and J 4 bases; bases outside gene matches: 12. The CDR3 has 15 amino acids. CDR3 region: CASNPIRTGGYEQYF. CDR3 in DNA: TGTGCCAGCAATCCTATCCGCACAGGGGGTTACGAGCAGTACTTC.

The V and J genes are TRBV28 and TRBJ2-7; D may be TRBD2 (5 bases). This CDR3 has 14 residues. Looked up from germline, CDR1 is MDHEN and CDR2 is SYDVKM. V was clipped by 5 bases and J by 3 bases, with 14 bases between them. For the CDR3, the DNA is TGTGCCAGCAGTGGTCGTTGGAGGCGCTACGAGCAGTACTTC. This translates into CASSGRWRRYEQYF.

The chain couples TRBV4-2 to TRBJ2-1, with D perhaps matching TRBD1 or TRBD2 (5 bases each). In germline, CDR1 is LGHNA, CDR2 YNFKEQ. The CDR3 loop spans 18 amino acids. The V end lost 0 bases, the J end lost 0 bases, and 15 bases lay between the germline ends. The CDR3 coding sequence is TGTGCCAGCAGCCAAGAGGGGCTTGGGAGAATCTCCTACAATGAGCAGTTCTTC. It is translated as CASSQEGLGRISYNEQFF.

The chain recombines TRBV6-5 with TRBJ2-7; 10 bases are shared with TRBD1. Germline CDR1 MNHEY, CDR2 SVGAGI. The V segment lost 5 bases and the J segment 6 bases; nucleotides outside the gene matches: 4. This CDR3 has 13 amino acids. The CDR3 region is CASSPGQGTEQYF. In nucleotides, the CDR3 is TGTGCCAGCAGTCCGGGACAGGGGACCGAGCAGTACTTC.

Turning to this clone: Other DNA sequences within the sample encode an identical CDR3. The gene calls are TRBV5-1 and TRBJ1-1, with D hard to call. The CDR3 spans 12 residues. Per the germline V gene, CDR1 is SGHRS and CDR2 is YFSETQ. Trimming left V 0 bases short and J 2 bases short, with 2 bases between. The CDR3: CASSLVNTEAFF. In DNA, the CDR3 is TGCGCCAGCAGCTTGGTTAACACTGAAGCTTTCTTT.

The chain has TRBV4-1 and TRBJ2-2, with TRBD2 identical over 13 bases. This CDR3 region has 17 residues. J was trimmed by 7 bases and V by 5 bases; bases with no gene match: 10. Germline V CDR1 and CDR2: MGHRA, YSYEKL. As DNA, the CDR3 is TGCGCCAGCAGCGACCCGGGACTAGCGGGACGGGTCGGGGAGCTGTTTTTT. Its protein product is CASSDPGLAGRVGELFF.

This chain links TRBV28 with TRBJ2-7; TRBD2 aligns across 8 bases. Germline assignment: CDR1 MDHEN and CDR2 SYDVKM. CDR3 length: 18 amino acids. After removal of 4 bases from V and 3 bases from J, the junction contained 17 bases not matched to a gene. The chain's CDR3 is CASSSPGATGRAGYEQYF. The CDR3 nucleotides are TGTGCCAGCAGTTCCCCGGGAGCGACCGGGAGGGCTGGCTACGAGCAGTACTTC.

The CDR3 DNA sequence: TGTGCCAGCAGTTCTGGGACCAACACAGATACGCAGTATTTT. This translates into CASSSGTNTDTQYF. This chain connects TRBV28 to TRBJ2-3; D possibly matches TRBD1 or TRBD2 (5 bases each). Deletions cut 4 bases from V and 2 bases from J, with 10 bases between. The CDR3 contains 14 residues. In germline, CDR1 is MDHEN, CDR2 SYDVKM.

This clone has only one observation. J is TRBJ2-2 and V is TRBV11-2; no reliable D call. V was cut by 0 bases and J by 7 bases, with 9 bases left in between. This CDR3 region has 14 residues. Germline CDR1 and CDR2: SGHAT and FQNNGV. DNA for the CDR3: TGTGCCAGCAGCTTAGATCAGAGTAACGGGGAGCTGTTTTTT. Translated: CASSLDQSNGELFF.

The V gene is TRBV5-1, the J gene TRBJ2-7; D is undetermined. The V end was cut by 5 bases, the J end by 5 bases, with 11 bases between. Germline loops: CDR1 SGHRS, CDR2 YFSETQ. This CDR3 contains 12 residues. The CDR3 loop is CASSSVGDEQYF. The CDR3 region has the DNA TGCGCCAGCAGTTCCGTGGGCGACGAGCAGTACTTC.

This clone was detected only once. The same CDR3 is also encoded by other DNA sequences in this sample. This CDR3 reads CASSLGQGYEQYF. The CDR3 DNA is TGTGCCAGCAGTCTCGGACAGGGGTACGAGCAGTACTTC. The chain has TRBV28 and TRBJ2-7, with 9 positions matching TRBD1. Trimming removed 5 bases from V and 4 bases from J; junction bases left unmatched: 3. The CDR3 is 13 residues long. From germline, CDR1 is MDHEN and CDR2 SYDVKM.

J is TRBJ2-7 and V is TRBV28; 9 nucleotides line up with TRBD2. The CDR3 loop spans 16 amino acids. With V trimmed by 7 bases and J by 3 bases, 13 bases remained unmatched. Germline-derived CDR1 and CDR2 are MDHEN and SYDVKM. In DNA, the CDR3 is TGTGCCAGCACCCGCTCGCGCGGGAGGGGGAACTACGAGCAGTACTTC. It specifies CASTRSRGRGNYEQYF.